This T cell receptor (beta chain) derives from a study of blood T cell repertoires in COVID-19. For the study at large: Collection of acute and convalescent COVID-19 samples took place in the United States, Italy and Spain. Nucleic acid was either cDNA or gDNA, and it came from T cells, B-cell-depleted T cells, or PBMCs.

The V and J ends lost 3 bases and 6 bases, in that order; junction bases with no gene match: 7. This CDR3 spans 16 amino acids. Germline-derived CDR1 and CDR2 are SEHNR and FQNEAQ (reference sequence). Per the original data handling: Reference gene primer amplification yielded estimated nucleated cell counts. Here immunoSEQ multiplex PCR was the method, and the copy in TCRdb shows in-frame clones only, minus some. V, J and clone size are those of that table, while D and trimming were read from the DNA. The data show approximately 80,000 clones, about 88% seen once. The sequencing sample was made of peripheral blood. The genes are TRBV7-9 and TRBJ1-4, with 10 bases fitting TRBD1. This receptor was taken from a human donor in a cohort sampled during active COVID-19. CDR3 amino acids: CASSFTGQGFHEKLFF. Here the CDR3 DNA reads TGTGCCAGCAGCTTTACGGGACAGGGGTTTCATGAAAAACTGTTTTTT.